These 20 T cell receptor beta chains share one sample of origin, sequenced in a study of T cell responses to AZD1222 COVID-19 vaccine. Profiled with immunoSEQ multiplex PCR; TCRdb holds only in-frame clones, not every one. The sample gives 99,000 or so clones, approximately 90% of which show up once; about 9.3% is in the top ten. This specimen consisted of peripheral blood, obtained on day 0 of AZD1222 vaccination. The receptors originated from an adult in good health.

The J gene is TRBJ1-1, the V gene TRBV27; D gene unclear. Germline-derived CDR1 and CDR2 are MNHEY and SMNVEV (reference sequence). Between the trimmed V and J ends, which lost 2 bases and 0 bases, there was a span of 4 bases. CDR3 size: 13 residues. This CDR3 reads CASSLLMNTEAFF. CDR3 nucleotide sequence: TGTGCCAGCAGTTTACTCATGAACACTGAAGCTTTCTTT.

This chain links TRBV20-1 with TRBJ1-1; TRBD1 might be the D (6 bases). CDR3 size: 9 residues. Trimming took off 5 bases at V and 10 bases at J, with 8 bases between the two ends. Germline V CDR1 and CDR2: DFQATT, SNEGSKA (reference sequence). In DNA, the CDR3 is TGCAGTGCTTCACAGGGAGCTTTCTTT. As protein: CSASQGAFF.

The genes are TRBV5-1 and TRBJ1-5; D is possibly TRBD1 (6 bases). V dropped 0 bases and J dropped 1 base, with 8 bases sitting between them. Germline V gene lookup returns CDR1 SGHRS and CDR2 YFSETQ. CDR3 size: 15 residues. The CDR3 spells CASSLGQASNQPQHF. The DNA of the CDR3 is TGCGCCAGCAGCTTGGGACAGGCAAGCAATCAGCCCCAGCATTTT.

The J gene is TRBJ1-2, the V gene TRBV29-1; 7 bases are a match to TRBD1. The germline V gene has CDR1 SQVTM and CDR2 ANQGSEA. This CDR3 comprises 13 residues. Germline trimming cut 6 bases from V and 4 bases from J; bases unmatched to any gene: 8. The CDR3 protein is CSVGNRGPYGYTF. The CDR3 DNA reads as TGCAGCGTCGGCAACAGGGGTCCCTATGGCTACACCTTC.

The CDR3 region has the DNA TGTGCCAGCAGTTTACCCCGACAGGGAGGGGAAAAACTGTTTTTT. This codes for CASSLPRQGGEKLFF. The genes are TRBV28 and TRBJ1-4; the match to TRBD1 covers 7 bases. The CDR3 loop spans 15 amino acids. The V gene's germline CDR1 is MDHEN and CDR2 SYDVKM. After removal of 2 bases from V and 8 bases from J, the junction contained 8 bases not matched to a gene. The variable domain in full, with the rest retrieved from reference TRBV28 and TRBJ1-4, is DVKVTQSSRYLVKRTGEKVFLECVQDMDHENMFWYRQDPGLGLRLIYFSYDVKMKEKGDIPEGYSVSREKKERFSLILESASTNQTSMYLCASSLPRQGGEKLFFGSGTQLSVL.

The chain combines TRBV2 with TRBJ1-6; the D gene is possibly TRBD1 (6 bases). Germline assignment: CDR1 SNHLY and CDR2 FYNNEI. V lost 7 bases and J lost 5, with 12 bases in between. This CDR3 has 14 amino acids. The chain's CDR3 is CASTLGQNNSPLHF. Here the CDR3 DNA reads TGTGCCAGCACCCTCGGACAGAATAATTCACCCCTCCACTTT.

The chain recombines TRBV6-5 with TRBJ2-1; the match to TRBD2 covers 8 bases. The junction had 4 bases not matched to a gene; V was cut back by 0 bases and J by 9 bases. Germline CDR1 and CDR2: MNHEY and SVGAGI. There are 14 residues in the CDR3. CDR3 protein: CASSYSGLASEQFF. The CDR3 region has the DNA TGTGCCAGCAGTTACTCCGGACTAGCCAGTGAGCAGTTCTTC.

This rearrangement joins TRBV14 to TRBJ2-1; 7 bases agree with TRBD2. The CDR3 is 16 residues long. V dropped 4 bases and J dropped 1; count of bases not matched to a gene: 7. Germline loops: CDR1 SGHDN, CDR2 FVKESK. The CDR3 protein is CASSLYLAESYNEQFF. The CDR3 DNA sequence: TGTGCCAGCAGCCTGTATCTAGCGGAGTCCTACAATGAGCAGTTCTTC. Supplemented by reference TRBV14 and TRBJ2-1, the full variable domain reads EAGVTQFPSHSVIEKGQTVTLRCDPISGHDNLYWYRRVMGKEIKFLLHFVKESKQDESGMPNNRFLAERTGGTYSTLKVQPAELEDSGVYFCASSLYLAESYNEQFFGPGTRLTVL.

This clone appeared once. This same CDR3 is encoded by further DNA sequences in the sample. The gene calls are TRBV4-3 and TRBJ1-1; 7 nucleotides agree with TRBD1. Trimming cost V 0 bases and J 5 bases; bases outside gene matches: 3. Germline values: CDR1 LGHNA, CDR2 YSLEER. This CDR3 region has 14 residues. CDR3 nucleotides: TGCGCCAGCAGCCAAGACAGGGGGTGGACTGAAGCTTTCTTT. Residues: CASSQDRGWTEAFF.

The chain combines TRBV19 with TRBJ1-5; 8 positions match TRBD1. The CDR3 is 13 residues long. Germline CDR1 LNHDA, CDR2 SQIVND (reference sequence). V shed 8 bases and J 6 bases; nucleotides not matched to a gene: 6. Here the CDR3 DNA reads TGTGCCAGTTTACAGGGGGGGGGTCAGCCCCAGCATTTT. Encoded protein: CASLQGGGQPQHF.

The V call is TRBV7-9, the J call TRBJ2-2; 7 positions agree with TRBD1. The V segment lost 0 bases and the J segment 5 bases; nucleotides outside the gene matches: 6. The CDR3 is 16 amino acids. From germline, CDR1 is SEHNR and CDR2 FQNEAQ (reference sequence). The CDR3 nucleotides are TGTGCCAGCAGCTTAGCGCCGACAGGGTCAACCGGGGAGCTGTTTTTT. Amino acid sequence: CASSLAPTGSTGELFF. Full variable domain (remainder filled in from reference TRBV7-9 and TRBJ2-2): DTGVSQNPRHKITKRGQNVTFRCDPISEHNRLYWYRQTLGQGPEFLTYFQNEAQLEKSRLLSDRFSAERPKGSFSTLEIQRTEQGDSAMYLCASSLAPTGSTGELFFGEGSRLTVL.

The gene calls are TRBV7-3 and TRBJ1-1; 8 bases agree with TRBD1. Germline V CDR1 and CDR2: SGHTA, FQGTGA. The CDR3 spans 13 residues. V dropped 3 bases and J dropped 4; count of bases not matched to a gene: 1. The DNA of the CDR3 is TGTGCCAGCAGCTTCACAGGGGGCACTGAAGCTTTCTTT. As protein: CASSFTGGTEAFF.

This chain links TRBV27 with TRBJ1-1; D remains ambiguous. Trimming stripped 2 bases from V and 5 bases from J, with 21 bases between. CDR3 length equals 17 residues. In germline, CDR1 is MNHEY, CDR2 SMNVEV (reference sequence). CDR3 DNA sequence: TGTGCCAGCAGTTTAAGACGGGCTGAACAAGGTGTGACTGAAGCTTTCTTT. Protein product: CASSLRRAEQGVTEAFF.

The chain couples TRBV7-3 to TRBJ2-3; D perhaps matches TRBD2 (5 bases). Looked up from germline, CDR1 is SGHTA and CDR2 is FQGTGA. The CDR3 loop spans 13 amino acids. V gave up 6 bases and J gave up 2 bases, with 9 bases separating them. In DNA, the CDR3 is TGTGCCAGCAGGGGGAGCCTCACAGATACGCAGTATTTT. This codes for CASRGSLTDTQYF.

J is TRBJ2-7 and V is TRBV6-5; D remains ambiguous. Trimming removed 4 bases at V and 2 bases at J, with 6 bases between. Per the germline V gene, CDR1 is MNHEY and CDR2 is SVGAGI. The CDR3 totals 12 residues. The CDR3 is CASSSGPYEQYF. The CDR3 DNA reads as TGTGCCAGCAGTTCTGGACCCTACGAGCAGTACTTC.

This rearrangement joins TRBV30 to TRBJ2-5, with unresolved D. The CDR3 runs to 11 residues. V was cut by 5 bases and J by 5 bases, with 9 bases left in between. Germline V CDR1 and CDR2: GTSNPN, SVGIG (reference sequence). The CDR3 nucleotides are TGTGCCTGGCTGATCGGGGAGACCCAGTACTTC. This translates into CAWLIGETQYF.

This chain connects TRBV18 to TRBJ2-7, with D tentatively TRBD1 or TRBD2 (5 bases each). Germline V lookup: CDR1 KGHSH, CDR2 LQKENI. The CDR3 length is 14 residues. Trimming took off 4 bases at V and 3 bases at J, with 13 bases between the two ends. The CDR3 is CASSQGTYSYEQYF. The CDR3 DNA follows: TGTGCCAGCTCACAAGGGACCTATAGCTACGAGCAGTACTTC. Combining the CDR3 with reference TRBV18 and TRBJ2-7 gives the whole variable domain NAGVMQNPRHLVRRRGQEARLRCSPMKGHSHVYWYRQLPEEGLKFMVYLQKENIIDESGMPKERFSAEFPKEGPSILRIQQVVRGDSAAYFCASSQGTYSYEQYFGPGTRLTVT.

This chain joins TRBV2 and TRBJ2-2; 8 nucleotides match TRBD2. Trimming removed 7 bases from V and 4 bases from J; junction bases left unmatched: 5. Germline V gene sequence: CDR1 SNHLY, CDR2 FYNNEI. The CDR3 runs to 14 residues. The CDR3 region has the DNA TGTGCCAGCAAGATAAGCGGGAGCACCGGGGAGCTGTTTTTT. Its translation is CASKISGSTGELFF.

The chain couples TRBV6-2 or TRBV6-3 to TRBJ2-5; D remains unclear. The CDR3 has 15 amino acids. Trimming stripped 2 bases from V and 2 bases from J, with 12 bases between. Germline CDR1 and CDR2: MNHEY and SVGEGT. The CDR3 nucleotides are TGTGCCAGCAGTTACCACGAGCGACCTCAAGAGACCCAGTACTTC. It codes for CASSYHERPQETQYF.

This chain uses TRBV15 with TRBJ1-1; no clear D gene. Germline CDR1 is LNHNV and CDR2 is YYDKDF (reference sequence). V lost 0 bases and J lost 5, with 13 bases in between. The CDR3 is 15 amino acids. CDR3 protein: CATSRDLRTRTEAFF. CDR3 nucleotide sequence: TGTGCCACCAGCAGAGATCTTCGAACTAGGACTGAAGCTTTCTTT.